This T cell receptor (beta chain) was captured in a study of blood T cell repertoires in COVID-19. Across the whole study: Samples representing acute and convalescent COVID-19 were sourced from the United States, Italy and Spain.

This clone was seen a few times. Using immunoSEQ multiplex PCR, the repertoire was profiled, and TCRdb retains in-frame clones only, with some absent. The repertoire includes over 200,000 clones, 75% to 90% of them detected once, and approximately 5% sits in the top ten. The germline CDR1 and CDR2 sequences are SQVTM and ANQGSEA. The CDR3 covers 15 residues. Trimming stripped 0 bases from V and 5 bases from J, with 16 bases between. The gene calls are TRBV29-1 and TRBJ1-2; maybe TRBD1 (6 bases). This sequence originates from a human donor in a cohort sampled during active COVID-19. What was sequenced was peripheral blood. CDR3 region: CSVEDLGQGFYGYTF. The CDR3 DNA reads as TGCAGCGTTGAAGATCTAGGGCAGGGGTTTTATGGCTACACCTTC.